This T cell receptor (beta chain) was captured in a study of a mutant IDH1 vaccine in newly diagnosed glioma. On the study more broadly: Of treated patients, approximately 60% were men and approximately 40% women, averaging 40.4 years. Study findings and constraints: Across multiple MHC alleles, roughly 93% of patients had vaccine-induced responses. Pseudoprogression apparently lacked any relation to changes in top peripheral T cell clonotypes.

On this clone itself: Its antigen is not known.

Time point of the sample: baseline, week 1 (first vaccination visit). Treatment indicated: pre-vaccination baseline after standard-of-care therapy. Data came from immunoSEQ multiplex PCR; TCRdb stores just in-frame clones and leaves some out. The table shows some 59,000 clones, with more than 80% occurring only once. The receptor was derived from a man aged 18 to 30 with glioma. The source was PBMCs, collected from a glioma patient treated with radiotherapy, temozolomide or both.

For the CDR3, the DNA is TGTGCCAGCAGTTATCAGGGGAAGGCGACTAATGAAAAACTGTTTTTT. It yields the protein CASSYQGKATNEKLFF. The rearrangement uses TRBV6-6 and TRBJ1-4; D might be TRBD1 (6 bases). CDR1 MNHNY and CDR2 SVGAGI come from the germline V gene (reference sequence). V gave up 3 bases and J gave up 2 bases, with 13 bases separating them. The CDR3 consists of 16 residues.